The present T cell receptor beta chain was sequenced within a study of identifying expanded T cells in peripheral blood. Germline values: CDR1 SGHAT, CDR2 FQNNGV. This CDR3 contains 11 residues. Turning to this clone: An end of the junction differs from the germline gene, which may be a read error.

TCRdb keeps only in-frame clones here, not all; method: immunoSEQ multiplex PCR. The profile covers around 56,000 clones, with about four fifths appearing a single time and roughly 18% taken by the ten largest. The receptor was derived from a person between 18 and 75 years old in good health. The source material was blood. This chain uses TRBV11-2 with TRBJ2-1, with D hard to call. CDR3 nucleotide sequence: TGTGCCAGCAGCAAAAACAAGGAGCAGTTCTTC. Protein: CASSKNKEQFF.